This is a list of T cell receptor beta chains from one sample in a study of molecular identifiers for immune sequencing clone quantification. TCRdb redid the calling of the PCR reads with MiXCR, one entry per CDR3 protein. The repertoire consists of about 510,000 distinct CDR3 sequences, with about 21% occurring once and the leading ten covering around 0.86%. Sequencing used naive CD8+ T cells from blood, with Jurkat cell RNA spiked in. The receptors come from a human donor in good health. Some libraries in this study had Jurkat cell RNA spiked in. Both conserved end residues are part of each CDR3. D genes are given only for firm matches. Size tells how often a clone was seen (once, few, many) or the class of an expanded clone, and some rows leave it out.

v_gene,d_gene,abundance,j_gene,CDR3nt,CDR3aa
TRBV12-3/TRBV12-4,TRBD1,few,TRBJ1-1,TGTGCCTGCTCCGGGACAGGGGGGACTGAAGCTTTCTTT,CACSGTGGTEAFF
TRBV11-2,TRBD1,NA,TRBJ1-1,TGTGCCAGCAGCTCCCCACTAACCCCCCCGGATGGGACAGACATGAACACTGAAGCTTTCTTT,CASSSPLTPPDGTDMNTEAFF
TRBV6-5,NA,NA,TRBJ2-5,TGTGCCAGCAGACCTACAGACAGTAGGGGCGCTGAGACCCAGTACTTC,CASRPTDSRGAETQYF
TRBV4-3,NA,NA,TRBJ1-2,TGCGCCAGCAGCCAGGGGGTTACAGGGTTATGGGGCTACACCTTC,CASSQGVTGLWGYTF
TRBV4-3,NA,few,TRBJ2-7,TGCGCCAGCAGCCAAGAAAGGCAAGACTCCTACGAGCAGTACTTC,CASSQERQDSYEQYF
TRBV20-1,TRBD2,NA,TRBJ2-5,TGCAGTGCAAGCGGGACGTACCAAGAGACCCAGTACTTC,CSASGTYQETQYF
TRBV12-3/TRBV12-4,NA,NA,TRBJ1-1,TGTGCCAGCAGCCCTAGGGGGGGCGATGACACTGAAGCTTTCTTT,CASSPRGGDDTEAFF
TRBV28,NA,NA,TRBJ1-1,TGTGCCAGCAGTTTCACCAAATGGAACACTGAAGCTTTCTTT,CASSFTKWNTEAFF
TRBV12-3/TRBV12-4,NA,many,TRBJ2-3,TGTGCCAGCAGCCCCAGGGATTCGAGAGATACGCAGTATTTT,CASSPRDSRDTQYF
TRBV7-2,NA,many,TRBJ2-6,TGTGCCAGCGGGTTAAGCTCTGGGGCCAACGTCCTGACTTTC,CASGLSSGANVLTF
TRBV7-9,TRBD2,NA,TRBJ2-7,TGTGCCAGCAGCTTAGCCGGGGGGGCCTGCGAGCAGTACTTC,CASSLAGGACEQYF
TRBV23-1,NA,many,TRBJ2-7,TGCGCCAGCAGTCAATCGTGGGCCTGGGCGGGTGGCTCCTACGAGCAGTACTTC,CASSQSWAWAGGSYEQYF
TRBV30,NA,many,TRBJ2-2,TGTGCCTGGAGTGTAGGCCCCACCGGGGAGCTGTTTTTT,CAWSVGPTGELFF
TRBV23-1,NA,few,TRBJ1-2,TGCGCCAGCAGTCAATCGGCAGGGAGGAGTTATGGCTACACCTTC,CASSQSAGRSYGYTF
TRBV3-1,TRBD1,NA,TRBJ1-2,TGTGCCAGCAGCCTAGTACCGGGACAGGGAAAGATTAACTATGGCTACACCTTC,CASSLVPGQGKINYGYTF
TRBV11-2,NA,many,TRBJ2-4,TGTGCCAGCAGCTCTTTCCTAGCCAAAAACATTCAGTACTTC,CASSSFLAKNIQYF
TRBV29-1,NA,NA,TRBJ2-7,TGCAGCGTTGATCATGGGCCCGAGCAGCACTTC,CSVDHGPEQHF
TRBV4-3,NA,many,TRBJ1-5,TGCGCCAGCAGCCAAGATTGGGCAGGGACTCAGCCCCAGCATTTT,CASSQDWAGTQPQHF
TRBV5-6,NA,few,TRBJ2-1,TGTGCCAGCAGCCCACAGGGATATGAGCAGTTCTTC,CASSPQGYEQFF
TRBV5-1,NA,NA,TRBJ2-7,TGCGCCAGCAGCTTTTTGGGGGCTGCAAACTACGAGCAGTACTTC,CASSFLGAANYEQYF